This TCR beta chain was identified during a study of vaccination effects on CD4 cells after COVID-19. Study overall: After the second dose, samples were taken at median day 72.

As concerns this clone: Antigen: not known.

Measured with immunoSEQ multiplex PCR; TCRdb has only the in-frame clones, and not every one. The repertoire has approximately 83,000 clones, more than 60% of them found once; the top ten carry approximately 1%. Under the ViraFEST assay, PBMC were stimulated with viral peptide pools so that antigen-specific CD4+ T cells expanded. Sequencing was performed afterwards. Researchers isolated CD4+ T cells once 9 to 11 days of culture had elapsed. BNT162b2 vaccine or mRNA-1273 vaccine was given to participants in two doses. Vaccine recipients had no previous SARS-CoV-2 infection; their nucleocapsid antibodies were negative. Cultures used 2.1 million or so PBMC per well, roughly 9.8 IU/ml IL-2 and around 10 ug/ml peptides. Points from the study as a whole: Only a single clone (1 of 255 vaccine-induced clones in healthy vaccinees) cross-reacted with common cold coronaviruses.

Germline CDR1 reads SGHRS; CDR2 reads YFSETQ. The length of the CDR3 is 15 residues. Deletions cut 0 bases from V and 5 bases from J, with 12 bases between. The TCR was taken from a human donor who received a COVID-19 vaccine. The rearrangement uses TRBV5-1 and TRBJ1-5, with no clear D. The input for sequencing was CD4+ T cells from PBMCs cultured with HCoV-OC43 spike peptides, taken after COVID-19 vaccination. Subset denoted: HCoV-OC43 spike overlapping peptide pool stimulation. CDR3 protein: CASSLDGGSHQPQHF. In DNA form, the CDR3 reads TGCGCCAGCAGCTTGGATGGCGGGTCCCATCAGCCCCAGCATTTT.